This T cell receptor beta chain is from a study of shared clonotypes between healthy human individuals. Libraries were prepared by immunoSEQ multiplex PCR; TCRdb keeps only in-frame clonotypes and omits some of them. The sample lists approximately 1.5 million clones, 98% occurring once. Germline CDR1 and CDR2: SGHRS and YFSETQ. The CDR3 is 19 residues long. V shed 4 bases and J 3 bases; nucleotides not matched to a gene: 15. The sample taken for sequencing was naive CD4+ T cells sorted from blood. Subset: CD45RA+ positively selected. The sequence derives from a man younger than 40 in good health. This sequence joins TRBV5-1 and TRBJ2-3; 12 nucleotides align to TRBD2. CDR3 loop: CASSPSTSGSSWMTDTQYF. In DNA form, the CDR3 reads TGCGCCAGCAGCCCCTCGACTAGCGGGAGTAGTTGGATGACAGATACGCAGTATTTT.